This T cell receptor delta chain was recovered during a study of Vδ1+ human thymocytes. Whole-study findings and limits: In the thymus, TRG and TRD repertoires looked highly polyclonal with Gaussian CDR3 lengths.

About this clone: The antigen remains undetermined.

The template was reverse-transcribed extracted RNA. Pooled V-gene forward primers with one constant-region reverse primer generated the CDR3 amplicons by multiplex PCR. TCRdb fed the multiplex PCR reads to CATT. The sample consists of about 73,000 delta-chain clones, 30% to 40% of them appearing once. CDR3 size: 22 residues. The V gene's germline CDR1 is TSWWSYY and CDR2 QGS. J lost 0 bases, V lost 4 bases, and 23 bases had no gene match. The sequenced sample consisted of Vdelta1+ gamma-delta thymocytes from the thymus. Subset of the sample: FACS-sorted CD3+ TCRalphabeta- TCRVdelta1+ TCRVdelta2- thymocytes. This receptor was identified in a boy under two years old who had congenital heart surgery. The chain has TRDV1 and TRDJ1; 10 nucleotides line up with TRDD3. CDR3 coding DNA: TGTGCTCTTGGGGGGAACTGGGCTTCCTACGGCACTGGGGGATTCCACACCGATAAACTCATCTTT. Translation: CALGGNWASYGTGGFHTDKLIF.